Here is one T cell receptor (beta chain) with its context. The antigen remains undetermined. The data belong to a study of blood T cells in healthy people across ages. Findings and limits, study-wide: Underestimates were what the diversity estimates from one million T cells were considered to be.

It was with a sample-barcoded 5' primer and a J-beta primer mix that a second PCR of about 6 to 12 cycles was run. TCRdb passed the 5' RACE reads through MiXCR, listing each CDR3 protein once. This repertoire shows some 860,000 distinct CDR3 sequences, around 50% found once; its top ten account for roughly 25%. This CDR3 is 14 amino acids long. The germline gives CDR1 SEHNR, CDR2 FQNEAQ (reference sequence). Between the trimmed V and J ends, which lost 5 bases and 6 bases, there was a span of 15 bases. The specimen sequenced was blood. The chain is built from TRBV7-9 and TRBJ2-3; no firm D call. The source of this sequence is a man aged 40-49 years in good health. The CDR3 here is CASSPPPPEDTQYF. The CDR3 DNA is TGTGCCAGCAGCCCTCCCCCGCCCGAGGATACGCAGTATTTT.